These 20 T cell receptor beta chains were all obtained from the same sample, sequenced in a study of cytomegalovirus exposure and HLA in healthy donors. PCR used 60 Vbeta primers and 13 Jbeta primers. Data came from immunoSEQ multiplex PCR; TCRdb stores just in-frame clones and leaves some out. The sample includes some 93,000 clones, less than 9.5% of them seen just once. The sample taken for sequencing was PBMCs. Receptor source: a man aged 50 to 60 in good health and CMV-seropositive.

This sequence joins TRBV27 and TRBJ2-7; possible D gene TRBD1, 6 bases. Germline V gene data show CDR1 as MNHEY and CDR2 as SMNVEV (reference sequence). V dropped 4 bases and J dropped 4 bases, with 29 bases sitting between them. This CDR3 has 19 residues. This chain's CDR3 is CASSSLVRGGRLLYYEQYF. The CDR3 coding sequence is TGTGCCAGCAGTTCCCTTGTTAGAGGGGGACGACTCCTCTATTACGAGCAGTACTTC.

This clone was seen a single time. This chain uses TRBV7-2 with TRBJ2-7, with a possible D match to TRBD2 (6 bases). The CDR3 totals 15 residues. Germline lookup yields CDR1 SGHTA and CDR2 FQGNSA. Trimming removed 4 bases from V and 2 bases from J, with 15 bases in between. For the CDR3, the DNA is TGTGCCAGCAGCTACCTCCCGGGACTTACCTACGAGCAGTACTTC. It translates to CASSYLPGLTYEQYF.

This clone was seen only a few times. This chain joins TRBV21-1 and TRBJ2-1; the tabulated D call, TRBD1, remains unverified against the DNA. TRBV21-1 is labeled a pseudogene. The CDR3 contains 13 residues. The DNA for the CDR3 is TGTGCCAGCAGTGCCTGGGGCGGCAGTGCGCAGTTCTTC. As protein: CASSAWGGSAQFF.

This clone was seen only a few times. V is TRBV12-1 and J is TRBJ2-6; the tabulated D call, TRBD2, remains unverified against the DNA. TRBV12-1 represents a pseudogene. The CDR3 length is 18 residues. The CDR3 loop reads CASTPPRTDYSGANVLTF. The DNA of the CDR3 is TGTGCCAGCACTCCTCCTCGGACTGACTACTCTGGGGCCAACGTCCTGACTTTC.

This clone has a handful of counts. The chain has TRBV9 and TRBJ1-6; D uncertain. Germline V gene data show CDR1 as SGDLS and CDR2 as YYNGEE. This CDR3 contains 15 residues. Trimming cost V 0 bases and J 9 bases, with 13 bases left between them. This chain's CDR3 is CASSVESSPRSPLHF. CDR3 sequence (DNA): TGTGCCAGCAGCGTAGAGTCCAGTCCTCGTTCACCCCTCCACTTT.

This clone was detected a few times. V usage is TRBV30 and J usage is TRBJ2-2, with D hard to call. The germline V gene encodes CDR1 GTSNPN and CDR2 SVGIG (reference sequence). The CDR3 extends over 12 amino acids. V gave up 5 bases and J gave up 4 bases, with 8 bases separating them. The CDR3 reads CAWARSTGELFF. The CDR3 nucleotides are TGTGCCTGGGCTAGATCCACCGGGGAGCTGTTTTTT.

This clone has just a few counts. The V call is TRBV4-1, the J call TRBJ2-3; D is undetermined. Germline V gene sequence: CDR1 MGHRA, CDR2 YSYEKL. This CDR3 spans 13 amino acids. Trimming removed 0 bases at V and 5 bases at J, with 6 bases between. The CDR3 nucleotides are TGCGCCAGCAGCCAAGATAATCGAGATACGCAGTATTTT. It codes for CASSQDNRDTQYF.

This clone was observed a few times. V gene TRBV5-6 combines with J gene TRBJ2-1, with D unresolved. This CDR3 is built from 11 residues. The ends were cut back, 2 bases at V and 7 bases at J, with 4 bases in the middle. The germline gives CDR1 SGHDT, CDR2 YYEEEE. CDR3 sequence: CASSFSNEQFF. The CDR3, as DNA: TGTGCCAGCAGCTTTTCAAATGAGCAGTTCTTC.

This chain joins TRBV28 and TRBJ2-2; 7 positions match TRBD1. Germline V gene sequence: CDR1 MDHEN, CDR2 SYDVKM. V shed 2 bases and J 4 bases; nucleotides not matched to a gene: 4. The CDR3 totals 15 residues. CDR3 nucleotides: TGTGCCAGCAGTTTAAGGGGGCTGAGCACCGGGGAGCTGTTTTTT. The encoded protein is CASSLRGLSTGELFF.

A few counts support this clone. V usage is TRBV5-1 and J usage is TRBJ1-6, with 9 bases that match TRBD1. CDR1 SGHRS and CDR2 YFSETQ come from the germline V gene. Losses at the gene ends were 2 bases for V and 9 bases for J; bases not matched to a gene: 6. CDR3 size: 15 residues. The CDR3 region is CASSLGGQGFSPLHF. The CDR3 nucleotides read TGCGCCAGCAGCTTAGGGGGACAGGGTTTTTCACCCCTCCACTTT.

V is TRBV4-3 and J is TRBJ1-1; no definite D call. The CDR3 length is 13 residues. The V end lost 3 bases, the J end lost 4 bases, and 9 bases lay between the germline ends. The V gene's germline CDR1 is LGHNA and CDR2 YSLEER. The CDR3 sequence is CASSQDYSTEAFF. The CDR3 DNA reads TGCGCCAGCAGCCAGGATTACAGCACTGAAGCTTTCTTT.

The chain has TRBV7-2 and TRBJ1-5; 8 nucleotides match TRBD1. The CDR3 sequence is 16 residues long. V lost 5 bases, J lost 0 bases, and 6 bases stayed unmatched. Germline V gene data show CDR1 as SGHTA and CDR2 as FQGNSA. The DNA for the CDR3 is TGTGCCAGCAGCCCCATGACAGGGGATAGCAATCAGCCCCAGCATTTT. Its protein is CASSPMTGDSNQPQHF. Looking up the rest from reference TRBV7-2 and TRBJ1-5 gives the full variable domain: GAGVSQSPSNKVTEKGKDVELRCDPISGHTALYWYRQSLGQGLEFLIYFQGNSAPDKSGLPSDRFSAERTGGSVSTLTIQRTQQEDSAVYLCASSPMTGDSNQPQHFGDGTRLSIL.

This chain uses TRBV29-1 with TRBJ2-7, with TRBD1 identical over 7 bases. This CDR3 region has 12 residues. CDR1 and CDR2 from the germline V gene are SQVTM and ANQGSEA. Unmatched junction bases numbered 6, after V lost 8 bases and J lost 2 bases. Here the CDR3 DNA reads TGCAGCTCCCGGGACAGACCCTACGAGCAGTACTTC. It encodes CSSRDRPYEQYF.

This clone was recorded a few times. CDR3 residues: CASSIPGQGDEQFF. The CDR3 nucleotides read TGTGCCAGTAGTATACCGGGACAGGGGGATGAGCAGTTCTTC. V is TRBV19 and J is TRBJ2-1, with 11 bases identical to TRBD1. CDR1 is LNHDA and CDR2 is SQIVND in the germline V gene (reference sequence). The CDR3 sequence is 14 residues long. V lost 2 bases and J lost 8; bases outside the gene matches: 2.

This clone has more than one count but fewer than ten. The J gene is TRBJ2-5, the V gene TRBV2; D is unresolved. The CDR3 has 12 amino acids. Deletions cut 4 bases from V and 0 bases from J, with 3 bases between. Germline CDR1 SNHLY, CDR2 FYNNEI. The CDR3 DNA sequence: TGTGCCAGCAGTGCTTACCAAGAGACCCAGTACTTC. Amino acid sequence: CASSAYQETQYF.

This clone was counted only a few times. The chain links TRBV29-1 to TRBJ2-7; 7 nucleotides align to TRBD2. Trimming took 6 bases from V and 6 from J; bases not matched to a gene: 11. The germline gives CDR1 SQVTM, CDR2 ANQGSEA. The CDR3 loop spans 13 amino acids. CDR3 loop: CSVRQGAGSEQYF. DNA of the CDR3: TGCAGCGTCCGACAAGGAGCGGGATCCGAGCAGTACTTC.

This clone showed up just a few times. CDR3 bases: TGTGCCACCAGCCCCGGGACAGGGACTAACTATGGCTACACCTTC. Protein: CATSPGTGTNYGYTF. The V and J genes are TRBV15 and TRBJ1-2, with 9 bases aligning to TRBD1. The CDR3 runs 15 residues. Germline assignment: CDR1 LNHNV and CDR2 YYDKDF (reference sequence). V lost 5 bases and J lost 0; bases outside the gene matches: 4.

The table lists this clone with a few counts. The chain couples TRBV11-1 to TRBJ2-7; 12 positions match TRBD2. The V gene end was trimmed by 4 bases and the J gene end by 2 bases; junction bases not matched to a gene: 9. CDR3 length: 17 residues. The V gene's germline CDR1 is SGHAT and CDR2 FQDESV (reference sequence). CDR3 sequence (DNA): TGTGCCAGCAGCTCCCGGACTAGCGGGACGATCCCCTACGAGCAGTACTTC. It encodes CASSSRTSGTIPYEQYF. The full variable domain, rest sourced from reference TRBV11-1 and TRBJ2-7, is EAEVAQSPRYKITEKSQAVAFWCDPISGHATLYWYRQILGQGPELLVQFQDESVVDDSQLPKDRFSAERLKGVDSTLKIQPAELGDSAMYLCASSSRTSGTIPYEQYFGPGTRLTVT.

J is TRBJ2-3 and V is TRBV28; D gene ambiguous. Trimming stripped 2 bases from V and 1 base from J, with 4 bases between. Germline V gene sequence: CDR1 MDHEN, CDR2 SYDVKM. This CDR3 is 13 amino acids long. The CDR3, as DNA: TGTGCCAGCAGTTTACCAGGCACAGATACGCAGTATTTT. Protein sequence: CASSLPGTDTQYF.

A few counts support this clone. This CDR3 is CASSPQGGADTEAFF. CDR3 nucleotides: TGTGCCAGCAGCCCCCAGGGAGGGGCGGACACTGAAGCTTTCTTT. The rearrangement joins TRBV9 to TRBJ1-1; the D gene is possibly TRBD1 (5 bases). The CDR3 covers 15 residues. The germline V gene encodes CDR1 SGDLS and CDR2 YYNGEE. V lost 4 bases to trimming and J lost 3 bases, with 16 bases between them.